This TCR beta chain was sequenced for a study of cytomegalovirus exposure and HLA in healthy donors. Overall study context: An analysis done earlier identified 95 million to 140 million unique TCR beta sequences from about 180 million T cells.

The PCR made use of 60 Vbeta and 13 Jbeta primers. Libraries were prepared by immunoSEQ multiplex PCR; TCRdb keeps only in-frame clonotypes and omits some of them. The table lists about 89,000 clones, around four fifths of them singletons. The V segment lost 4 bases and the J segment 4 bases; nucleotides outside the gene matches: 7. Germline V CDR1 and CDR2: SGHDN, FVKESK. The length of the CDR3 is 15 residues. Sequencing input: PBMCs. The TCR sequence derives from a male donor in good health and CMV-seronegative. This rearrangement joins TRBV14 to TRBJ1-1; 9 nucleotides align to TRBD1. In DNA, the CDR3 is TGTGCCAGCAGCCCTACCGGGACAGGGCGCACTGAAGCTTTCTTT. It codes for CASSPTGTGRTEAFF.